Below, 13 T cell receptor beta chains from the same sample are listed, as sequenced in a study of cytomegalovirus exposure and HLA in healthy donors. PCR involved 60 Vbeta and 13 Jbeta primers. The protocol was immunoSEQ multiplex PCR, while the TCRdb copy is restricted to in-frame clones and leaves out a portion. There are about 140,000 clones in the sample; approximately 8.9% occur only once, and 6.5% to 9% lies in the top ten. Sequenced: PBMCs. Receptor source: a woman aged 35 to 49 in good health and CMV-seropositive.

This chain links TRBV4-1 with TRBJ2-2; maybe TRBD1 (6 bases). The CDR3 length is 17 residues. Trimming pared 2 bases from V and 3 bases from J, leaving 16 bases between. Germline CDR1 is MGHRA and CDR2 is YSYEKL. CDR3 residues: CASSQSSLQGYTGELFF. The CDR3 coding sequence is TGCGCCAGCAGCCAATCGTCATTACAGGGATACACCGGGGAGCTGTTTTTT.

This chain joins TRBV11-1 and TRBJ1-1; D remains unclear. The CDR3 spans 13 residues. Trimming left V 5 bases short and J 3 bases short, with 10 bases between. CDR1 is SGHAT and CDR2 is FQDESV in the germline V gene (reference sequence). The CDR3 sequence: CASSREIDTEAFF. The CDR3 DNA reads TGTGCCAGCAGCCGGGAGATAGACACTGAAGCTTTCTTT. The entire variable domain, with the rest obtained from reference TRBV11-1 and TRBJ1-1, is as follows: EAEVAQSPRYKITEKSQAVAFWCDPISGHATLYWYRQILGQGPELLVQFQDESVVDDSQLPKDRFSAERLKGVDSTLKIQPAELGDSAMYLCASSREIDTEAFFGQGTRLTVV.

This clone was observed a handful of times. The chain employs TRBV5-1 and TRBJ2-5, with 7 bases fitting TRBD2. J was trimmed by 4 bases and V by 4 bases; bases with no gene match: 7. Germline assignment: CDR1 SGHRS and CDR2 YFSETQ. The CDR3 spans 14 residues. The chain's CDR3 is CASSASSGGETQYF. The CDR3 nucleotides read TGCGCCAGCAGCGCGTCTAGCGGAGGAGAGACCCAGTACTTC.

In this sample, this clone turned up a few times. The chain couples TRBV2 to TRBJ1-2; the D gene is possibly TRBD1 (6 bases). Trimming left V 5 bases short and J 7 bases short, with 11 bases between. The CDR3 has 12 residues. The germline V gene encodes CDR1 SNHLY and CDR2 FYNNEI. The CDR3 loop is CASSPDSSGYTF. The CDR3 coding sequence is TGTGCCAGCAGTCCGGACAGTTCTGGCTACACCTTC.

V and J are TRBV2 and TRBJ1-2, with D unclear. Germline V gene lookup returns CDR1 SNHLY and CDR2 FYNNEI. CDR3 size: 14 residues. The V and J ends lost 3 bases and 4 bases respectively, with 12 bases between them. This CDR3 reads CASSEESNGYGYTF. The DNA for the CDR3 is TGTGCCAGCAGTGAGGAGTCGAACGGCTATGGCTACACCTTC.

The table lists this clone with a few counts. One end of the junction is discordant with germline, which a read error may explain. The CDR3 loop reads CASSEDRGNPCF. As DNA, the CDR3 is TGTGCCAGCAGTGAAGACAGGGGGAACCCTTGTTTT. The chain combines TRBV2 with TRBJ2-2; 8 bases are a match to TRBD1. This CDR3 is 12 amino acids long. Germline lookup yields CDR1 SNHLY and CDR2 FYNNEI.

The chain couples TRBV11-3 to TRBJ2-7; TRBD1 aligns across 7 bases. The CDR3 consists of 16 residues. Losses at the gene ends were 1 base for V and 5 bases for J; bases not matched to a gene: 11. The germline V gene encodes CDR1 SGHNT and CDR2 YENEEA. CDR3 in DNA: TGTGCCAGCAGCTTAGCCCCCGGGACAGACCCTGACGAGCAGTACTTC. Encoded protein: CASSLAPGTDPDEQYF.

Worth noting for this clone: Other DNA sequences from this sample encode an identical CDR3 as well. The chain combines TRBV7-2 with TRBJ1-2; 9 bases agree with TRBD1. Losses at the gene ends were 3 bases for V and 8 bases for J; bases not matched to a gene: 7. The CDR3 spans 14 residues. The germline V gene encodes CDR1 SGHTA and CDR2 FQGNSA. The CDR3 spells CASSLIGQGRGYTF. The CDR3 region has the DNA TGTGCCAGCAGCTTGATCGGACAGGGGAGAGGCTACACCTTC.

This sequence joins TRBV5-1 and TRBJ2-1; the D is unclear. Trimming pared 1 base from V and 0 bases from J, leaving 11 bases between. Per the germline V gene, CDR1 is SGHRS and CDR2 is YFSETQ. This CDR3 spans 16 amino acids. This CDR3 is CASSLLPESSYNEQFF. CDR3 DNA sequence: TGCGCCAGCAGCTTGCTCCCGGAGAGCTCCTACAATGAGCAGTTCTTC.

V usage is TRBV6-5 and J usage is TRBJ1-1; 11 nucleotides align to TRBD1. V lost 8 bases and J lost 2; bases outside the gene matches: 1. Germline values: CDR1 MNHEY, CDR2 SVGAGI. This CDR3 is built from 13 residues. The CDR3 protein is CASGQGANTEAFF. Written as DNA, the CDR3 is TGTGCCAGCGGACAGGGGGCAAACACTGAAGCTTTCTTT.

The V and J genes are TRBV15 and TRBJ1-6, with D unresolved. Germline V gene lookup returns CDR1 LNHNV and CDR2 YYDKDF (reference sequence). This CDR3 is 16 amino acids long. V was trimmed by 1 base and J by 0 bases, leaving 7 bases between them. The CDR3 protein is CATSRAGSSYNSPLHF. The CDR3 region has the DNA TGTGCCACCAGCAGAGCAGGTAGCTCCTATAATTCACCCCTCCACTTT.

The J gene is TRBJ2-5, the V gene TRBV29-1, with a possible D match to TRBD1 (5 bases). This CDR3 has 14 amino acids. Between the trimmed V and J ends, which lost 5 bases and 2 bases, there was a span of 15 bases. CDR1 SQVTM and CDR2 ANQGSEA come from the germline V gene. CDR3 in amino acids: CSVLIQGRQETQYF. The CDR3 DNA sequence: TGCAGCGTTTTGATTCAGGGAAGGCAAGAGACCCAGTACTTC.

The rearrangement uses TRBV2 and TRBJ2-5, with 10 nucleotides matching TRBD2. The V gene's germline CDR1 is SNHLY and CDR2 FYNNEI. Trimming removed 7 bases from V and 5 bases from J; junction bases left unmatched: 10. CDR3 length: 15 residues. CDR3 coding DNA: TGTGCCAGCACTGCTAGCGGGGGCCCAGGGGAGACCCAGTACTTC. Residues: CASTASGGPGETQYF.